The sequence of this T cell receptor beta chain was determined in a study of OX40 agonist ivuxolimab in advanced cancers. Findings and limits, study-wide: Relative to CD4+, CD8+ T cells held more expanded clones on average.

Worth noting for this clone: The antigen is unknown.

V was pared by 6 bases and J by 3 bases, with 21 bases between. This CDR3 has 16 amino acids. Germline values: CDR1 SNHLY, CDR2 FYNNEI. This table comes from immunoSEQ multiplex PCR, and its TCRdb copy is limited to in-frame clones, with some not included. The sample includes approximately 100,000 clones, approximately 90% of them seen just once. The gene calls are TRBV2 and TRBJ2-7, with a tentative D call TRBD2 (6 bases). The source is an adult with an advanced solid tumor such as melanoma, head and neck, liver or kidney cancer. Specimen: CD4+ or CD8+ T cells sorted from blood, collected in a trial of the OX40 agonist ivuxolimab. The CDR3 spells CASSQRSGGKGYEQYF. CDR3 sequence (DNA): TGTGCCAGCAGCCAACGGTCCGGGGGAAAGGGCTACGAGCAGTACTTC. Combining the CDR3 with reference TRBV2 and TRBJ2-7 gives the whole variable domain EPEVTQTPSHQVTQMGQEVILRCVPISNHLYFYWYRQILGQKVEFLVSFYNNEISEKSEIFDDQFSVERPDGSNFTLKIRSTKLEDSAMYFCASSQRSGGKGYEQYFGPGTRLTVT.